These 24 T cell receptor beta chains came from one sample sequenced in a study of blood T cell repertoires in COVID-19. Here immunoSEQ multiplex PCR was the method, and the copy in TCRdb shows in-frame clones only, minus some. The data hold about 88,000 clones, with roughly nine tenths observed a single time. The sample was peripheral blood. Receptors were obtained from a male donor with acute or convalescent COVID-19.

The chain has TRBV6-5 and TRBJ1-5; TRBD1 might be the D (5 bases). CDR1 MNHEY and CDR2 SVGAGI come from the germline V gene. The CDR3 loop spans 15 amino acids. Trimming stripped 0 bases from V and 6 bases from J, with 12 bases between. This CDR3 is CASSYSAGRGQPQHF. The CDR3 nucleotides read TGTGCCAGCAGTTACTCGGCAGGGCGGGGTCAGCCCCAGCATTTT.

The gene calls are TRBV30 and TRBJ1-5; the D gene is possibly TRBD1 (5 bases). V was cut by 1 base and J by 0 bases, with 7 bases left in between. Germline V gene data show CDR1 as GTSNPN and CDR2 as SVGIG (reference sequence). This CDR3 contains 14 residues. The CDR3 region is CAWSGQGSNQPQHF. The CDR3 bases are TGTGCCTGGAGTGGCCAGGGTAGCAATCAGCCCCAGCATTTT.

The rearrangement joins TRBV18 to TRBJ2-7; D ambiguous. CDR3 size: 12 residues. Looked up from germline, CDR1 is KGHSH and CDR2 is LQKENI. V lost 2 bases and J 5 bases, leaving 7 bases between the germline ends. The CDR3 nucleotides are TGTGCCAGCTCACCAAACTTCAACGAGCAGTACTTC. Translating it yields CASSPNFNEQYF.

V usage is TRBV13 and J usage is TRBJ1-3, with a possible D match to TRBD1 (5 bases). The CDR3 consists of 16 residues. The germline V and J ends were trimmed by 0 bases and 0 bases, with 9 bases remaining between them. Germline CDR1 reads PRHDT; CDR2 reads FYEKMQ (reference sequence). The DNA of the CDR3 is TGTGCCAGCAGCTTAGGAGGGGTCGGCTCTGGAAACACCATATATTTT. Its protein is CASSLGGVGSGNTIYF.

The rearrangement joins TRBV19 to TRBJ2-2; possible D gene TRBD2, 6 bases. V was trimmed by 6 bases and J by 4 bases, leaving 6 bases between them. CDR3 length: 12 amino acids. Per the germline V gene, CDR1 is LNHDA and CDR2 is SQIVND (reference sequence). This CDR3 reads CASRGGTGELFF. CDR3 bases: TGTGCCAGTAGGGGGGGCACCGGGGAGCTGTTTTTT.

The chain combines TRBV24-1 with TRBJ2-3; 12 bases fit TRBD1. With 9 bases clipped from V and 4 bases from J, the junction kept 10 bases outside the gene matches. The germline CDR1 and CDR2 sequences are KGHDR and SFDVKD. The length of the CDR3 is 16 residues. CDR3 in DNA: TGTGCCACCGAGCCCCCGGGGACAGGGGGCGCAGATACGCAGTATTTT. Translation: CATEPPGTGGADTQYF.

The chain couples TRBV29-1 to TRBJ1-2; D remains unclear. CDR1 and CDR2 (germline): SQVTM, ANQGSEA. V lost 4 bases to trimming and J lost 8 bases, with 11 bases between them. The CDR3 totals 11 residues. The CDR3 loop reads CSVGSPLGYTF. CDR3 nucleotide sequence: TGCAGCGTTGGTAGCCCCTTGGGCTACACCTTC.

This chain uses TRBV7-8 with TRBJ1-6; no firm D call. This CDR3 is 14 amino acids long. V lost 1 base and J lost 6, with 7 bases in between. Germline assignment: CDR1 SGHVS and CDR2 FQNEAQ. CDR3 bases: TGTGCCAGCAGCTTAGTTCCCCTTAATTCACCCCTCCACTTT. Its protein is CASSLVPLNSPLHF.

This clone was detected a few times. The gene calls are TRBV11-2 and TRBJ1-4; 9 nucleotides agree with TRBD1. The CDR3 contains 16 residues. Germline loops: CDR1 SGHAT, CDR2 FQNNGV. The ends lost 4 bases at V and 8 bases at J; junction bases unmatched: 11. DNA of the CDR3: TGTGCCAGCAGCTCGACCCCGGGACAGGGACAGGAAAAACTGTTTTTT. This encodes CASSSTPGQGQEKLFF.

The chain carries TRBV7-6 and TRBJ1-2; D is perhaps TRBD1 (5 bases). Germline V gene data show CDR1 as SGHVS and CDR2 as FNYEAQ. This CDR3 spans 15 amino acids. The ends were cut back, 1 base at V and 2 bases at J, with 11 bases in the middle. CDR3 sequence (DNA): TGTGCCAGCAGCTTAGACCCGGGGGAGAACTATGGCTACACCTTC. This sequence encodes CASSLDPGENYGYTF.

The chain employs TRBV4-1 and TRBJ2-1; a possible D gene is TRBD2 (6 bases). V shed 1 base and J shed 8 bases, with 24 bases lying between them. Germline CDR1 is MGHRA and CDR2 is YSYEKL. This CDR3 is 18 amino acids long. The CDR3 here is CASSQGTLARLIGDEQFF. The CDR3 DNA sequence: TGCGCCAGCAGCCAAGGGACCCTAGCGCGGCTGATAGGGGATGAGCAGTTCTTC.

This sequence joins TRBV10-3 and TRBJ1-1; D gene uncertain. Between the trimmed V and J ends, which lost 4 bases and 3 bases, there was a span of 3 bases. The CDR3 loop spans 11 amino acids. CDR1 and CDR2 from the germline V gene are ENHRY and SYGVKD. CDR3 residues: CAISGDTEAFF. CDR3 nucleotides: TGTGCCATCAGTGGAGACACTGAAGCTTTCTTT.

The chain recombines TRBV5-5 with TRBJ1-1, with TRBD1 matching 9 bases. This CDR3 has 13 amino acids. Losses at the gene ends were 3 bases for V and 5 bases for J; bases not matched to a gene: 2. CDR1 and CDR2 from the germline V gene are SGHKS and YYEKEE (reference sequence). In DNA form, the CDR3 reads TGTGCCAGCAGCTGGGACAGGGTAACTGAAGCTTTCTTT. It codes for CASSWDRVTEAFF.

CDR3 nucleotide sequence: TGTGCCAGCTCACCACCGAGACTAGCGGGGGGTAGCACAGATACGCAGTATTTT. Its translation: CASSPPRLAGGSTDTQYF. The chain employs TRBV18 and TRBJ2-3; 13 bases line up with TRBD2. The V gene's germline CDR1 is KGHSH and CDR2 LQKENI. The CDR3 loop spans 18 amino acids. The trim removed 0 bases at V and 0 bases at J, leaving 3 bases unmatched. The variable domain in full, completed from reference TRBV18 and TRBJ2-3, reads NAGVMQNPRHLVRRRGQEARLRCSPMKGHSHVYWYRQLPEEGLKFMVYLQKENIIDESGMPKERFSAEFPKEGPSILRIQQVVRGDSAAYFCASSPPRLAGGSTDTQYFGPGTRLTVL.

The chain combines TRBV6-5 with TRBJ2-2; 8 nucleotides align to TRBD2. CDR3 length: 14 amino acids. Germline lookup yields CDR1 MNHEY and CDR2 SVGAGI. The ends lost 5 bases at V and 4 bases at J; junction bases unmatched: 3. CDR3 sequence reads: CASSRGGFTGELFF. The DNA of the CDR3 is TGTGCCAGCAGTCGCGGGGGGTTCACCGGGGAGCTGTTTTTT.

The chain has TRBV5-1 and TRBJ2-3; TRBD2 aligns across 8 bases. With V trimmed by 7 bases and J by 0 bases, 7 bases remained unmatched. The germline V gene has CDR1 SGHRS and CDR2 YFSETQ. The CDR3 has 15 residues. The CDR3 nucleotides read TGCGCCAGCGGGGAGCGGGGGTCTAGCACAGATACGCAGTATTTT. This encodes CASGERGSSTDTQYF.

This sequence joins TRBV5-6 and TRBJ1-1, with a weak D call TRBD1 (5 bases). Germline CDR1 reads SGHDT; CDR2 reads YYEEEE. V lost 0 bases and J 7 bases, leaving 13 bases between the germline ends. CDR3 length equals 14 residues. CDR3 amino acids: CASSLGRGRGEAFF. In nucleotides, the CDR3 is TGTGCCAGCAGCTTGGGAAGGGGAAGGGGTGAAGCTTTCTTT.

The chain combines TRBV5-1 with TRBJ1-1; D is possibly TRBD1 (5 bases). Germline V lookup: CDR1 SGHRS, CDR2 YFSETQ. This CDR3 spans 15 amino acids. V lost 4 bases to trimming and J lost 0 bases, with 13 bases between them. CDR3 residues: CASSRGSGMNTEAFF. In DNA form, the CDR3 reads TGCGCCAGCAGCAGGGGATCTGGCATGAACACTGAAGCTTTCTTT.

V usage is TRBV3-1 (or the pseudogene TRBV3-2) and J usage is TRBJ2-1; 12 positions match TRBD2. With 3 bases clipped from V and 5 bases from J, the junction kept 2 bases outside the gene matches. The CDR3 loop spans 15 amino acids. Germline V gene data show CDR1 as LGHDT and CDR2 as YNNKEL (reference sequence). The CDR3: CASSHLAGGNNEQFF. The CDR3 bases are TGTGCCAGCAGCCACCTAGCGGGGGGGAACAATGAGCAGTTCTTC.

V and J are TRBV14 and TRBJ1-1, with 10 bases aligning to TRBD1. CDR3 length: 16 amino acids. Germline V gene lookup returns CDR1 SGHDN and CDR2 FVKESK. V lost 4 bases and J lost 3; bases outside the gene matches: 8. The CDR3 loop reads CASSRRQGAFYTEAFF. In DNA, the CDR3 is TGTGCCAGCAGCCGTAGACAGGGGGCGTTTTACACTGAAGCTTTCTTT.

V usage is TRBV5-1 and J usage is TRBJ1-3; D uncertain. CDR1 SGHRS and CDR2 YFSETQ come from the germline V gene. This CDR3 contains 14 residues. The V end was cut by 3 bases, the J end by 0 bases, with 7 bases between. The CDR3 protein is CASSSLDSGNTIYF. The DNA of the CDR3 is TGCGCCAGCAGCTCGCTAGACTCTGGAAACACCATATATTTT.

This clone was seen a handful of times. This chain links TRBV29-1 with TRBJ1-2; TRBD1 agrees at 9 bases. Germline lookup yields CDR1 SQVTM and CDR2 ANQGSEA. The CDR3 runs 12 residues. The V segment lost 7 bases and the J segment 5 bases; nucleotides outside the gene matches: 5. CDR3 bases: TGCAGCGCCCCGGACAGGGGTTATGGCTACACCTTC. This sequence encodes CSAPDRGYGYTF.

The chain combines TRBV3-1 (or the pseudogene TRBV3-2) with TRBJ1-4, with 8 bases fitting TRBD1. The CDR3 consists of 15 residues. Trimming at V came to 3 bases and at J to 8 bases, leaving 8 bases not matched to a gene. CDR1 LGHDT and CDR2 YNNKEL come from the germline V gene (reference sequence). CDR3 sequence: CASSHGTGPREKLFF. The CDR3 DNA reads as TGTGCCAGCAGCCATGGGACAGGCCCACGCGAAAAACTGTTTTTT.

J is TRBJ1-4 and V is TRBV5-4, with D unresolved. The V and J ends lost 3 bases and 3 bases respectively, with 9 bases between them. CDR1 is SGHNT and CDR2 is YYREEE in the germline V gene (reference sequence). The CDR3 totals 14 residues. In DNA, the CDR3 is TGTGCCAGCAGCTCTTGGGCAGCTAATGAAAAACTGTTTTTT. Its translation: CASSSWAANEKLFF.